The 26 T cell receptor beta chains given below trace back to one sample, sequenced in a study of blood T cell repertoires in COVID-19 (TCRdb year 2020). The library came from the immunoSEQ multiplex PCR assay. TCRdb mirrors the immuneACCESS table, restricted to in-frame sequences. Some clones are absent from its copies; in checked studies, under half trace to an unresolved V gene, and the reason for the others is unknown. The sample table lists approximately 130,000 clones, around 81% of them with a count of one. Jointly, the top ten make up under 14% of the sample. Sequences were obtained from peripheral blood. Source of these receptors: a human donor in a cohort sampled during active COVID-19.

J is TRBJ1-6 and V is TRBV27, with D maybe TRBD1 (6 bases). The CDR3 is made up of 15 amino acids. Trimming shortened V by 11 bases and J by 7 bases, and 21 bases separated the two germline ends. Per the germline V gene, CDR1 is MNHEY and CDR2 is SMNVEV (reference sequence). CDR3 in amino acids: CASNPTGGGNSPLHF. CDR3 in DNA: TGTGCCTCTAATCCCACCGGGGGGGGCAATTCACCCCTCCACTTT.

The CDR3 protein is CASSIVSNTEAFF. For the CDR3, the DNA is TGTGCCAGTAGTATAGTCTCGAACACTGAAGCTTTCTTT. The chain links TRBV19 to TRBJ1-1; D is unresolved. The ends were cut back, 1 base at V and 1 base at J, with 4 bases in the middle. CDR3 length: 13 amino acids. Germline values: CDR1 LNHDA, CDR2 SQIVND (reference sequence).

This clone turned up a few times. This chain joins TRBV10-1 and TRBJ2-3, with 7 bases identical to TRBD2. Germline V CDR1 and CDR2: WNHNN, SYGVQD (reference sequence). This CDR3 comprises 16 residues. The V and J ends lost 3 bases and 5 bases, in that order; junction bases with no gene match: 11. The CDR3 nucleotides read TGCGCCAGCAGTGATGCTTGGGGGGGGACGGTAGATACGCAGTATTTT. Translation: CASSDAWGGTVDTQYF.

The chain has TRBV7-9 and TRBJ1-3; D is ambiguous. Trimming took 2 bases from V and 0 from J, leaving 5 bases between them. The germline V gene has CDR1 SEHNR and CDR2 FQNEAQ (reference sequence). This CDR3 contains 14 residues. Here the CDR3 DNA reads TGTGCCAGCAGCTTACGGTCCTCTGGAAACACCATATATTTT. Translating gives CASSLRSSGNTIYF.

This clone came up many times. This chain joins TRBV11-2 and TRBJ1-2; no reliable D call. CDR1 and CDR2 (germline): SGHAT, FQNNGV. The CDR3 covers 13 residues. V was pared by 5 bases and J by 8 bases, with 15 bases between. CDR3 protein: CASSPGGSRGYTF. DNA for the CDR3: TGTGCCAGCAGCCCCGGCGGGTCACGGGGCTACACCTTC.

The chain combines TRBV28 with TRBJ2-7; D may be TRBD2 (6 bases). The V gene lost 3 bases and the J gene lost 0 bases, with 15 bases spanning the gap. Per the germline V gene, CDR1 is MDHEN and CDR2 is SYDVKM. The CDR3 covers 16 residues. CDR3 residues: CASSFPGLRSSYEQYF. The CDR3 DNA follows: TGTGCCAGCAGTTTCCCGGGACTTCGAAGCTCCTACGAGCAGTACTTC.

About this clone itself: Other DNA sequences in this sample translate to the same CDR3. This chain links TRBV18 with TRBJ2-1; 8 bases map to TRBD1. The germline CDR1 and CDR2 sequences are KGHSH and LQKENI. There are 15 residues in the CDR3. V was clipped by 2 bases and J by 0 bases; unmatched bases: 0. The CDR3 sequence is CASSPTGGSYNEQFF. The CDR3 DNA follows: TGTGCCAGCTCACCAACAGGGGGCTCCTACAATGAGCAGTTCTTC.

V usage is TRBV19 and J usage is TRBJ2-3, with 9 nucleotides matching TRBD2. This CDR3 has 19 residues. Germline lookup yields CDR1 LNHDA and CDR2 SQIVND (reference sequence). J gave up 3 bases and V 2 bases, and 15 bases lay outside the gene matches. The CDR3 nucleotides read TGTGCCAGTAGTATATTTCCCCCGATGAGCGGGGGGCCGACAGATACGCAGTATTTT. This translates into CASSIFPPMSGGPTDTQYF.

V and J are TRBV4-1 and TRBJ2-3, with 9 bases fitting TRBD2. Germline CDR1 and CDR2: MGHRA and YSYEKL. Trimming took 0 bases from V and 2 from J; bases not matched to a gene: 6. This CDR3 comprises 17 residues. The CDR3 loop is CASSQDQRGVFTDTQYF. CDR3 nucleotide sequence: TGCGCCAGCAGCCAAGACCAGCGGGGGGTATTCACAGATACGCAGTATTTT.

The CDR3, as DNA: TGTGCCAGCAGACTAACAGGGAAATATGGCTACACCTTC. This encodes CASRLTGKYGYTF. The J gene is TRBJ1-2, the V gene TRBV12-3 or TRBV12-4; perhaps TRBD1 as D (6 bases). This CDR3 comprises 13 residues. Trimming removed 6 bases from V and 5 bases from J, with 13 bases in between.

The chain couples TRBV30 to TRBJ1-4, with a weak D call TRBD1 (5 bases). The CDR3 totals 13 residues. Looked up from germline, CDR1 is GTSNPN and CDR2 is SVGIG (reference sequence). Trimming left V 5 bases short and J 8 bases short, with 15 bases between. DNA for the CDR3: TGTGCCTGGTCTAAGGGGCATCAGGAAAAACTGTTTTTT. Translation: CAWSKGHQEKLFF.

The V gene is TRBV5-1, the J gene TRBJ2-7; the match to TRBD2 covers 7 bases. Germline CDR1 is SGHRS and CDR2 is YFSETQ. Trimming at V came to 2 bases and at J to 0 bases, leaving 5 bases not matched to a gene. The CDR3 spans 15 residues. CDR3 sequence: CASSFRGGFSYEQYF. CDR3 sequence (DNA): TGCGCCAGCAGCTTTCGCGGGGGTTTCTCCTACGAGCAGTACTTC.

The chain recombines TRBV7-6 with TRBJ2-3, with 15 bases identical to TRBD2. The V gene end was trimmed by 5 bases and the J gene end by 1 base; junction bases not matched to a gene: 7. CDR1 is SGHVS and CDR2 is FNYEAQ in the germline V gene. This CDR3 is built from 18 residues. The CDR3 sequence: CASSGPGLAGGRTDTQYF. The CDR3 coding sequence is TGTGCCAGCAGCGGCCCGGGACTAGCGGGGGGCCGCACAGATACGCAGTATTTT.

V is TRBV28 and J is TRBJ1-2, with no clear D. This CDR3 is built from 12 residues. V gave up 3 bases and J gave up 7 bases, with 9 bases separating them. Per the germline V gene, CDR1 is MDHEN and CDR2 is SYDVKM. The CDR3: CASSFSPRGYTF. The CDR3 region has the DNA TGTGCCAGCAGTTTTAGTCCTCGTGGCTACACCTTC.

The chain couples TRBV2 to TRBJ2-2; perhaps TRBD1 as D (6 bases). Germline V gene data show CDR1 as SNHLY and CDR2 as FYNNEI. The CDR3 sequence is 18 residues long. Trimming cost V 6 bases and J 1 base, with 21 bases left between them. The CDR3 region has the DNA TGTGCCAGCAGCCGGCGTCAACACAGGGCCTTGAACACCGGGGAGCTGTTTTTT. It encodes CASSRRQHRALNTGELFF.

The chain couples TRBV18 to TRBJ1-1, with a tentative D call TRBD1 (5 bases). The CDR3 contains 14 residues. Germline V gene sequence: CDR1 KGHSH, CDR2 LQKENI. Trimming removed 4 bases from V and 0 bases from J, with 9 bases in between. CDR3 residues: CASSQGWLNTEAFF. CDR3 in DNA: TGTGCCAGCTCACAGGGGTGGCTGAACACTGAAGCTTTCTTT.

With respect to this clone: Additional DNA sequences in this sample encode the identical CDR3. J is TRBJ2-7 and V is TRBV7-2; D might be TRBD1 (6 bases). With 3 bases removed from V and 6 bases from J, the gap between germline ends came to 9 bases. The germline V gene encodes CDR1 SGHTA and CDR2 FQGNSA. CDR3 size: 12 residues. For the CDR3, the DNA is TGTGCCAGCAGCTTTTCACAGGGCGAGCAGTACTTC. Translation: CASSFSQGEQYF.

The CDR3 region is CASSLRTGGDANYGYTF. The DNA of the CDR3 is TGCGCCAGCAGCCTCCGGACAGGGGGGGACGCTAACTATGGCTACACCTTC. The chain is built from TRBV5-1 and TRBJ1-2, with 10 bases matching TRBD1. This CDR3 comprises 17 residues. V lost 4 bases and J lost 0; bases outside the gene matches: 9. The V gene's germline CDR1 is SGHRS and CDR2 YFSETQ.

The rearrangement joins TRBV30 to TRBJ1-2; no definite D call. This CDR3 contains 13 residues. V lost 3 bases and J 3 bases, leaving 11 bases between the germline ends. Germline V CDR1 and CDR2: GTSNPN, SVGIG (reference sequence). CDR3 sequence reads: CAWRSGGDYGYTF. In nucleotides, the CDR3 is TGTGCCTGGAGAAGCGGCGGAGACTATGGCTACACCTTC.

The chain has TRBV7-9 and TRBJ2-7; D remains ambiguous. The CDR3 totals 16 residues. Germline V gene lookup returns CDR1 SEHNR and CDR2 FQNEAQ (reference sequence). Trimming took 5 bases from V and 2 from J, leaving 19 bases between them. The CDR3 here is CASSNLDRDSAYEQYF. The CDR3 DNA follows: TGTGCCAGCAGCAACCTAGACCGCGACTCGGCCTACGAGCAGTACTTC.

The chain couples TRBV6-5 to TRBJ1-5; a possible D gene is TRBD1 (5 bases). Between the trimmed V and J ends, which lost 2 bases and 5 bases, there was a span of 10 bases. Germline V lookup: CDR1 MNHEY, CDR2 SVGAGI. There are 14 residues in the CDR3. This CDR3 reads CASSYRSGDQPQHF. Written as DNA, the CDR3 is TGTGCCAGCAGTTACCGATCGGGGGATCAGCCCCAGCATTTT.

The chain employs TRBV5-6 and TRBJ1-1, with 7 bases that match TRBD1. Germline trimming cut 0 bases from V and 2 bases from J; bases unmatched to any gene: 4. Germline CDR1 and CDR2: SGHDT and YYEEEE. The CDR3 spans 15 residues. Here the CDR3 DNA reads TGTGCCAGCAGCTTGGATACAGGGGCCAACACTGAAGCTTTCTTT. Translation: CASSLDTGANTEAFF.

The chain joins TRBV7-9 to TRBJ1-1, with 10 bases matching TRBD1. Germline assignment: CDR1 SEHNR and CDR2 FQNEAQ (reference sequence). V lost 1 base, J lost 0 bases, and 2 bases stayed unmatched. The CDR3 consists of 16 residues. This chain's CDR3 is CASSLGTGGLNTEAFF. The CDR3 DNA reads as TGTGCCAGCAGCTTAGGGACAGGGGGTTTGAACACTGAAGCTTTCTTT.

The chain is built from TRBV25-1 and TRBJ2-7, with D tentatively TRBD2 (6 bases). The CDR3 consists of 13 residues. Germline V gene sequence: CDR1 MGHDK, CDR2 SYGVNS. V lost 2 bases and J 6 bases, leaving 11 bases between the germline ends. DNA for the CDR3: TGTGCCAGCAGTGAAGAATGGAGGGGCGAGCAGTACTTC. Encoded protein: CASSEEWRGEQYF.

This chain joins TRBV4-1 and TRBJ1-1; D remains unclear. This CDR3 is 14 amino acids long. Germline V CDR1 and CDR2: MGHRA, YSYEKL. V dropped 4 bases and J dropped 4 bases, with 13 bases sitting between them. The CDR3 DNA reads as TGCGCCAGCAGCCTACGGGGTGGCGTCACTGAAGCTTTCTTT. This gives the protein CASSLRGGVTEAFF.

This clone was detected only once. As DNA, the CDR3 is TGTGCCAGCAGCTCGCCTGGGGGACAGGGAGTGAACACTGAAGCTTTCTTT. As protein: CASSSPGGQGVNTEAFF. The chain joins TRBV11-2 to TRBJ1-1; 9 positions agree with TRBD1. This CDR3 contains 17 residues. Germline loops: CDR1 SGHAT, CDR2 FQNNGV. The junction had 9 bases not matched to a gene; V was cut back by 4 bases and J by 0 bases. Variable domain in full (rest from reference TRBV11-2 and TRBJ1-1): EAGVAQSPRYKIIEKRQSVAFWCNPISGHATLYWYQQILGQGPKLLIQFQNNGVVDDSQLPKDRFSAERLKGVDSTLKIQPAKLEDSAVYLCASSSPGGQGVNTEAFFGQGTRLTVV.